This T cell receptor (beta chain) was captured by sequencing in a study of regulatory T cells in long-lasting Graves disease. As to time point: newly diagnosed GD, antithyroid drugs for less than 3 months. PBMC-extracted RNA yielded the TCR library. The CDR3 loop spans 13 amino acids. Germline lookup yields CDR1 GTSNPN and CDR2 SVGIG (reference sequence). V gave up 2 bases and J gave up 4 bases; unmatched junction bases: 2. Building the TCR beta libraries relied on iRepertoire HTBI primers, and CDR3 regions underwent Arm-PCR. In TCRdb, the multiplex PCR reads were re-called with MiXCR into one record per CDR3 protein. The data hold hundreds of thousands of distinct CDR3 sequences, with roughly 15% observed a single time. This clonotype was found many times. These data were also reused for a study on T cells in Graves' hyperthyroidism and ophthalmopathy. That source adds: Uncontrolled infection, other autoimmune disease, pregnancy or lactation disqualified patients from enrolment. The HTBI primer set was used in a first-round RT-PCR of the TCR CDR3. Also found in blood were most expanded thyroid clonotypes above 0.001.

The J gene is TRBJ1-5, the V gene TRBV30, with 7 positions matching TRBD1. The source is a woman aged 25 to 45 with Graves disease. The source material was peripheral blood mononuclear cells (PBMCs), sampled at new diagnosis, from a patient treated with antithyroid drugs. Written as DNA, the CDR3 is TGTGCCTGGAGTTCAGGGGGGAATCAGCCCCAGCATTTT. It encodes CAWSSGGNQPQHF. Based on the CDR3 plus reference TRBV30 and TRBJ1-5, the full variable domain is SQTIHQWPATLVQPVGSPLSLECTVEGTSNPNLYWYRQAAGRGLQLLFYSVGIGQISSEVPQNLSASRPQDRQFILSSKKLLLSDSGFYLCAWSSGGNQPQHFGDGTRLSIL.